The 3 T cell receptor beta chains given below trace back to one sample, sequenced in a study of blood T cell repertoires in COVID-19. Produced via immunoSEQ multiplex PCR; TCRdb's table is partial and in-frame only. The table records around 70,000 clones, roughly nine tenths of them present only once. The specimen sequenced was peripheral blood. These TCRs come from a human donor in a cohort sampled during active COVID-19.

The gene calls are TRBV5-6 and TRBJ1-2, with 7 positions matching TRBD1. This CDR3 contains 15 residues. The germline CDR1 and CDR2 sequences are SGHDT and YYEEEE. The V segment lost 1 base and the J segment 6 bases; nucleotides outside the gene matches: 9. CDR3 protein: CASSLLDRLVDGYTF. CDR3 sequence (DNA): TGTGCCAGCAGCTTGTTGGACAGGCTCGTGGATGGCTACACCTTC.

The gene calls are TRBV19 and TRBJ1-1; a possible D gene is TRBD1 (5 bases). This CDR3 is 15 amino acids long. Germline CDR1 reads LNHDA; CDR2 reads SQIVND (reference sequence). Trimming cost V 4 bases and J 12 bases, with 24 bases left between them. In DNA, the CDR3 is TGTGCCAGTAGTACCGCATTAGGCAGGGCTCTTAGTCCTTTCTTT. This sequence encodes CASSTALGRALSPFF.

The V and J genes are TRBV19 and TRBJ2-2; 8 positions agree with TRBD1. Germline V gives CDR1 LNHDA, CDR2 SQIVND (reference sequence). This CDR3 is built from 15 residues. The V and J ends lost 2 bases and 3 bases, in that order; junction bases with no gene match: 2. The CDR3 loop is CASSIQGADTGELFF. In DNA form, the CDR3 reads TGTGCCAGTAGTATACAGGGGGCGGACACCGGGGAGCTGTTTTTT.